This T cell receptor (beta chain) was sequenced for a study of molecular identifiers for immune sequencing clone quantification. Study details: Naive CD8 RNA (approximately 20,000 or 100,000 cells) was divided into five aliquots, with four sequenced.

The authors built bulk TCR libraries by previously described methods with listed TCR primers. Each CDR3 protein gets one entry after TCRdb re-called the PCR reads with MiXCR. Of some 100,000 distinct CDR3 sequences listed, about 35% are singletons. Study results and caveats: Clone sizes that are highly expanded could be underestimated when identical TCR molecules share a barcode. Clones of above 20 RNA copies carried over 97% of effector molecules; in naive cells they carried under 1%.

As to this clonotype: Its antigen is as yet unknown. A single base separates this from a much larger clone, so it may be a read error.

This clonotype was obtained from a human donor in good health. Some libraries in this study had Jurkat cell RNA spiked in. The sample was naive CD8+ T cells from blood, with Jurkat cell RNA spiked in. The sample's subset: FACS-sorted CD8+CD4-CCR7+CD45RA+ naive T cells.

As DNA, the CDR3 is TGTGCCGGCAGTTTTCTAGGGTCCCAAGAGACCCAGTACTTC. Protein sequence: CAGSFLGSQETQYF. The chain joins TRBV28 to TRBJ2-5; D is ambiguous. CDR3 size: 14 residues. Germline assignment: CDR1 MDHEN and CDR2 SYDVKM.